This TCR beta chain was recorded in a study of shared clonotypes between healthy human individuals. Across the whole study: For every donor, three CD4 naive, three CD4 memory, two CD8 naive and one CD8 memory plates were used.

General study points: Among the subsets, naive ones generally showed larger estimated richness than memory ones.

The germline gives CDR1 MNHNS, CDR2 SASEGT. This CDR3 comprises 15 residues. The ends were cut back, 2 bases at V and 7 bases at J, with 12 bases in the middle. This table comes from immunoSEQ multiplex PCR, and its TCRdb copy is limited to in-frame clones, with some not included. The table includes about 1 million clones, under 80% detected once. On this clone itself: Its antigen remains unknown.

Donors comprised healthy HIV-negative adults lacking recent acute infections or vaccinations. The source of this sequence is a man aged 18 to 29 in good health. V is TRBV6-1 and J is TRBJ1-6, with a tentative D call TRBD1 (5 bases). Sequencing was carried out using memory CD4+ T cells sorted from blood. Regarding subset: CD45RA-negative fraction. This chain's CDR3 is CASSEQGGANSPLHF. The CDR3, as DNA: TGTGCCAGCAGTGAACAGGGAGGGGCCAATTCACCCCTCCACTTT.